Listed below are T cell receptor beta chains from one sample, sequenced in a study of neurological immune-mediated disorders. TCRdb recomputed calls from the 5' RACE reads with MiXCR, one row per CDR3 protein. The sample yields 55,000 to 65,000 distinct CDR3 sequences, less than 4% seen once. Sequencing input: PBMCs. These receptors were taken from a woman in her forties or fifties with multiple sclerosis. Each CDR3 is given with its conserved first and last residue. Each record gives: V gene, clone size, J gene, D gene, CDR3 DNA, CDR3 protein. The D gene is left open where the match is weak. Size tells how often a clone was seen (once, few, many) or the class of an expanded clone, and some rows leave it out.

v_call: TRBV11-3
clone_size: -
j_call: TRBJ1-6
d_call: -
cdr3_nt: TGTGCCAGCAGCTTAGAGAGTTCTTCTGGGGTTAATTCATCCCTCAACTTT
cdr3_aa: CASSLESSSGVNSSLNF

v_call: TRBV5-1
clone_size: many
j_call: TRBJ2-3
d_call: TRBD2
cdr3_nt: TGCGCCAGCAGCTTCTCGTTGTTAGCGGGAGATCGCACAGATACGCAGTATTTT
cdr3_aa: CASSFSLLAGDRTDTQYF

v_call: TRBV5-5
clone_size: many
j_call: TRBJ2-5
d_call: -
cdr3_nt: TGTGCCAGCAGCCCTGGGGCGGAACAAGAGACCCAGTACTTC
cdr3_aa: CASSPGAEQETQYF

v_call: TRBV2
clone_size: many
j_call: TRBJ1-2
d_call: TRBD1
cdr3_nt: TGTGCCAGCAGAGGACAGGGATACTATGGCTACACCTTC
cdr3_aa: CASRGQGYYGYTF

v_call: TRBV6-2/TRBV6-3
clone_size: many
j_call: TRBJ2-1
d_call: -
cdr3_nt: TGTGCCAGCAGTAACTCCGAGATACTACACAATGAGCAGTTCTTC
cdr3_aa: CASSNSEILHNEQFF

v_call: TRBV6-2/TRBV6-3
clone_size: many
j_call: TRBJ2-7
d_call: TRBD2
cdr3_nt: TGTGCCAGCAGTGGATCTAGCGGGAGAGCGTATTACGAGCAGTACTTC
cdr3_aa: CASSGSSGRAYYEQYF

v_call: TRBV29-1
clone_size: many
j_call: TRBJ1-1
d_call: -
cdr3_nt: TGCAGCGTTGAGGTCGCGGGCGGCACTGAAGCTTTCTTT
cdr3_aa: CSVEVAGGTEAFF

v_call: TRBV20-1
clone_size: many
j_call: TRBJ2-5
d_call: TRBD2
cdr3_nt: TGCAGTGCTGTCGGACTAGCGGGAGAGACCCAGTACTTC
cdr3_aa: CSAVGLAGETQYF

v_call: TRBV6-4
clone_size: many
j_call: TRBJ2-1
d_call: TRBD1
cdr3_nt: TGTGCCAGCAGTGACTCGACAGGGGGCTACAATGAGCAGTTCTTC
cdr3_aa: CASSDSTGGYNEQFF

v_call: TRBV25-1
clone_size: many
j_call: TRBJ1-1
d_call: -
cdr3_nt: TGTGCCACCTCAGGACGGAGTAACACTGAAGCTTTCTTT
cdr3_aa: CATSGRSNTEAFF

v_call: TRBV28
clone_size: many
j_call: TRBJ1-5
d_call: -
cdr3_nt: TGTGCCAGCAGTATTCAGGGCGGTCAGCCCCAGAATTTT
cdr3_aa: CASSIQGGQPQNF

v_call: TRBV4-3
clone_size: many
j_call: TRBJ2-1
d_call: TRBD2
cdr3_nt: TGCGCCAGCAGCCAAAGGGTCGCGGGAGGGTATAATGAGCAGTTCTTC
cdr3_aa: CASSQRVAGGYNEQFF

v_call: TRBV14
clone_size: -
j_call: TRBJ2-7
d_call: TRBD2
cdr3_nt: TGTGCCAGCAGCCCAGGACTAGCGGGGACCTACGAGCAGTACTTC
cdr3_aa: CASSPGLAGTYEQYF

v_call: TRBV10-3
clone_size: many
j_call: TRBJ1-5
d_call: -
cdr3_nt: TGTGCCATCAGCCTGGACACCGATCAGCCCCAGCATTTT
cdr3_aa: CAISLDTDQPQHF

v_call: TRBV7-9
clone_size: many
j_call: TRBJ2-5
d_call: -
cdr3_nt: TGTGCCAGCAGCTTCGCGGAGGGCGGGGAGACCCAGTACTTC
cdr3_aa: CASSFAEGGETQYF

v_call: TRBV7-2
clone_size: many
j_call: TRBJ1-4
d_call: -
cdr3_nt: TGTGCCAGCAGCTCCTCGGGACATAGCTCTGAAAAACTGTTTTTT
cdr3_aa: CASSSSGHSSEKLFF

v_call: TRBV3-1
clone_size: many
j_call: TRBJ2-7
d_call: -
cdr3_nt: TGTGCCAGCAGCCAAGGTGGATCGGGAGTTGGCGAGCAGTACTTC
cdr3_aa: CASSQGGSGVGEQYF

v_call: TRBV11-2
clone_size: many
j_call: TRBJ1-5
d_call: -
cdr3_nt: TGTGCCAGCAGCTTAGGTGGGCAGCTCAATCAGCCCCAGCATTTT
cdr3_aa: CASSLGGQLNQPQHF

v_call: TRBV7-2
clone_size: many
j_call: TRBJ1-1
d_call: -
cdr3_nt: TGTGCCAGCAGCATAGAGACAGATTACACTGAAGCTTTCTTT
cdr3_aa: CASSIETDYTEAFF

v_call: TRBV20-1
clone_size: few
j_call: TRBJ1-2
d_call: TRBD1
cdr3_nt: TGCAGTGCTGGACAGGGGGCTAGCTATGGCTACACCTTC
cdr3_aa: CSAGQGASYGYTF

v_call: TRBV6-5
clone_size: few
j_call: TRBJ2-4
d_call: TRBD1
cdr3_nt: TGTGCCAGCAGTACAGGGGCCCTTGGTGGCAACATTCAGTACTTC
cdr3_aa: CASSTGALGGNIQYF

v_call: TRBV3-1
clone_size: many
j_call: TRBJ1-1
d_call: -
cdr3_nt: TGTGCCAGCAGCCAAGATCTTGGGGCACGAAACACTGAAGCTTTCTTT
cdr3_aa: CASSQDLGARNTEAFF

v_call: TRBV10-3
clone_size: many
j_call: TRBJ1-2
d_call: TRBD1
cdr3_nt: TGTGCCATCAGTGAGGGGACAGGGACTAACTATGGCTACACCTTC
cdr3_aa: CAISEGTGTNYGYTF

v_call: TRBV5-6
clone_size: many
j_call: TRBJ2-3
d_call: -
cdr3_nt: TGTGCCAGCAGCTTGGAACAGGGCACAGATACGCAGTATTTT
cdr3_aa: CASSLEQGTDTQYF

v_call: TRBV3-1
clone_size: -
j_call: TRBJ1-1
d_call: -
cdr3_nt: TGTGCCAGCAGTCAAACTCCATCGGAGGCTTTCTTT
cdr3_aa: CASSQTPSEAFF

v_call: TRBV20-1
clone_size: -
j_call: TRBJ2-7
d_call: TRBD2
cdr3_nt: TGCAGTGCCATGACTAGCGCGAGCCAATTCTCCTACGAGCAGTACTTC
cdr3_aa: CSAMTSASQFSYEQYF

v_call: TRBV4-2
clone_size: many
j_call: TRBJ2-3
d_call: -
cdr3_nt: TGTGCCAGCAGTGCGGGTATAGGCACAGATACGCAGTATTTT
cdr3_aa: CASSAGIGTDTQYF

v_call: TRBV12-3/TRBV12-4
clone_size: few
j_call: TRBJ2-7
d_call: -
cdr3_nt: TGTGCCAGCAGGGCAGGGACATCGTACTCCTACGAGCAGTACTTC
cdr3_aa: CASRAGTSYSYEQYF

v_call: TRBV12-3/TRBV12-4
clone_size: many
j_call: TRBJ2-5
d_call: TRBD2
cdr3_nt: TGTGCCAGCAGTCCGGGACTAGCGGGAGGGCCCCAGTACTTC
cdr3_aa: CASSPGLAGGPQYF

v_call: TRBV7-9
clone_size: many
j_call: TRBJ2-1
d_call: TRBD2
cdr3_nt: TGTGCCAGCAGCATGCGTAGCGGGAGGCCCCCTCTCAATGAGCAGTTCTTC
cdr3_aa: CASSMRSGRPPLNEQFF

v_call: TRBV6-2/TRBV6-3
clone_size: -
j_call: TRBJ1-1
d_call: -
cdr3_nt: TGTGCCAGCAGCGCTACGGCCCGTCGGTCGGCAGCTTTCTTT
cdr3_aa: CASSATARRSAAFF

v_call: TRBV20-1
clone_size: many
j_call: TRBJ1-1
d_call: TRBD1
cdr3_nt: TGCAGTGCTAGAGTCCGGGACAGGGGGCCGAACACTGAAGCTTTCTTT
cdr3_aa: CSARVRDRGPNTEAFF

v_call: TRBV10-3
clone_size: many
j_call: TRBJ1-1
d_call: TRBD1
cdr3_nt: TGTGCCATCAGTGAGTCTCGAGGGGGCTATCACTTT
cdr3_aa: CAISESRGGYHF

v_call: TRBV7-2
clone_size: many
j_call: TRBJ2-2
d_call: -
cdr3_nt: TGTGCCAGCAGCTTCGGCGGGGTGAACACCGGGGAGCTGTTTTTT
cdr3_aa: CASSFGGVNTGELFF

v_call: TRBV7-2
clone_size: many
j_call: TRBJ1-1
d_call: TRBD1
cdr3_nt: TGTGCCAGCAGCTGGACAGGGGGGAACACTGAAGCTTTCTTT
cdr3_aa: CASSWTGGNTEAFF

v_call: TRBV11-3
clone_size: -
j_call: TRBJ2-1
d_call: -
cdr3_nt: TGTGCCAGCAGCGACGGCACTGGGTACAATGAGCAGTTCTTC
cdr3_aa: CASSDGTGYNEQFF

v_call: TRBV29-1
clone_size: many
j_call: TRBJ1-1
d_call: -
cdr3_nt: TGCAGCGTTGAACGGCCAGGGGAAGGTTATACTGAAGCTTTCTTT
cdr3_aa: CSVERPGEGYTEAFF

v_call: TRBV7-2
clone_size: many
j_call: TRBJ2-5
d_call: TRBD1
cdr3_nt: TGTGCCAGCAGCATGGACAGGGGATCGGTAGAGACCCAGTACTTC
cdr3_aa: CASSMDRGSVETQYF